This paragraph covers one TCR beta chain sequence. This record belongs to a study of blood T cell repertoires in COVID-19. Study-wide background: T cells, B-cell-depleted T cells, or PBMCs supplied cDNA or gDNA.

Germline V lookup: CDR1 SGHVS, CDR2 FQNEAQ. The CDR3 loop spans 17 amino acids. Trimming pared 2 bases from V and 0 bases from J, leaving 16 bases between. As originally analysed: From reference gene primer amplification, estimates of nucleated cell counts were derived. TCRdb keeps only in-frame clones here, not all; method: immunoSEQ multiplex PCR. V and J calls and clone size are copied from that table; D and trimming were computed from the DNA. The sample lists around 30,000 clones; roughly nine tenths were seen once. This sequence was found in a man aged 55 to 70 with acute or convalescent COVID-19. Sample: peripheral blood. The chain couples TRBV7-8 to TRBJ1-2; unclear D gene. The CDR3 nucleotides read TGTGCCAGCAGCTTAAGGGAGACGAGCTACACTAACTATGGCTACACCTTC. Translated: CASSLRETSYTNYGYTF.